This TCR beta chain was recovered during a study of blood T cell repertoires in COVID-19. V gave up 0 bases and J gave up 6 bases, with 9 bases separating them. The germline CDR1 and CDR2 sequences are LGHDT and YNNKEL (reference sequence). This CDR3 comprises 15 residues. Measured with immunoSEQ multiplex PCR; TCRdb has only the in-frame clones, and not every one. The sample includes a few hundred thousand clones, 80% to 85% seen only once; the top ten take about a sixth. Sequenced sample: peripheral blood. V usage is TRBV3-1 (or the pseudogene TRBV3-2) and J usage is TRBJ1-6; D is unresolved. This receptor was taken from a person aged 65-85 years with COVID-19, enrolled during active disease. In DNA, the CDR3 is TGTGCCAGCAGCCAAGATGGACTCTCTAATTCACCCCTCCACTTT. It codes for CASSQDGLSNSPLHF.